This T cell receptor beta chain came from a study of cytomegalovirus exposure and HLA in healthy donors. This clone was observed once. Its antigen is undetermined. Study-wide results and limits: HLA allele associations emerged for about 18,000 TCR beta sequences in a later analysis, at 0.05 false discovery rate. TCR beta chain V- and J-gene trimming was linked, in a later analysis, to a missense variant in DCLRE1C. Presence/absence analyses treated sequencing depth as roughly uniform across donors. An Asian-associated ancestry cluster reportedly showed fewer N-insertions than the roughly 700-donor mean in a later analysis.

The PCR ran on 60 Vbeta and 13 Jbeta primers. The method was immunoSEQ multiplex PCR; TCRdb's version includes in-frame clones alone and lacks a portion of them. Counted here are some 150,000 clones, roughly 80% occurring once; the ten biggest clones make up about 6.7%. Germline CDR1 SGDLS, CDR2 YYNGEE. CDR3 length: 14 amino acids. V was cut by 4 bases and J by 0 bases, with 7 bases left in between. Input material: PBMCs. This receptor was identified in a woman between 40 and 55 years old in good health and CMV-seropositive. The chain recombines TRBV9 with TRBJ2-2; D gene ambiguous. As DNA, the CDR3 is TGTGCCAGCAGCTTAAGCGCGAACACCGGGGAGCTGTTTTTT. Its translation: CASSLSANTGELFF. Supplemented by reference TRBV9 and TRBJ2-2, the full variable domain reads DSGVTQTPKHLITATGQRVTLRCSPRSGDLSVYWYQQSLDQGLQFLIQYYNGEERAKGNILERFSAQQFPDLHSELNLSSLELGDSALYFCASSLSANTGELFFGEGSRLTVL.